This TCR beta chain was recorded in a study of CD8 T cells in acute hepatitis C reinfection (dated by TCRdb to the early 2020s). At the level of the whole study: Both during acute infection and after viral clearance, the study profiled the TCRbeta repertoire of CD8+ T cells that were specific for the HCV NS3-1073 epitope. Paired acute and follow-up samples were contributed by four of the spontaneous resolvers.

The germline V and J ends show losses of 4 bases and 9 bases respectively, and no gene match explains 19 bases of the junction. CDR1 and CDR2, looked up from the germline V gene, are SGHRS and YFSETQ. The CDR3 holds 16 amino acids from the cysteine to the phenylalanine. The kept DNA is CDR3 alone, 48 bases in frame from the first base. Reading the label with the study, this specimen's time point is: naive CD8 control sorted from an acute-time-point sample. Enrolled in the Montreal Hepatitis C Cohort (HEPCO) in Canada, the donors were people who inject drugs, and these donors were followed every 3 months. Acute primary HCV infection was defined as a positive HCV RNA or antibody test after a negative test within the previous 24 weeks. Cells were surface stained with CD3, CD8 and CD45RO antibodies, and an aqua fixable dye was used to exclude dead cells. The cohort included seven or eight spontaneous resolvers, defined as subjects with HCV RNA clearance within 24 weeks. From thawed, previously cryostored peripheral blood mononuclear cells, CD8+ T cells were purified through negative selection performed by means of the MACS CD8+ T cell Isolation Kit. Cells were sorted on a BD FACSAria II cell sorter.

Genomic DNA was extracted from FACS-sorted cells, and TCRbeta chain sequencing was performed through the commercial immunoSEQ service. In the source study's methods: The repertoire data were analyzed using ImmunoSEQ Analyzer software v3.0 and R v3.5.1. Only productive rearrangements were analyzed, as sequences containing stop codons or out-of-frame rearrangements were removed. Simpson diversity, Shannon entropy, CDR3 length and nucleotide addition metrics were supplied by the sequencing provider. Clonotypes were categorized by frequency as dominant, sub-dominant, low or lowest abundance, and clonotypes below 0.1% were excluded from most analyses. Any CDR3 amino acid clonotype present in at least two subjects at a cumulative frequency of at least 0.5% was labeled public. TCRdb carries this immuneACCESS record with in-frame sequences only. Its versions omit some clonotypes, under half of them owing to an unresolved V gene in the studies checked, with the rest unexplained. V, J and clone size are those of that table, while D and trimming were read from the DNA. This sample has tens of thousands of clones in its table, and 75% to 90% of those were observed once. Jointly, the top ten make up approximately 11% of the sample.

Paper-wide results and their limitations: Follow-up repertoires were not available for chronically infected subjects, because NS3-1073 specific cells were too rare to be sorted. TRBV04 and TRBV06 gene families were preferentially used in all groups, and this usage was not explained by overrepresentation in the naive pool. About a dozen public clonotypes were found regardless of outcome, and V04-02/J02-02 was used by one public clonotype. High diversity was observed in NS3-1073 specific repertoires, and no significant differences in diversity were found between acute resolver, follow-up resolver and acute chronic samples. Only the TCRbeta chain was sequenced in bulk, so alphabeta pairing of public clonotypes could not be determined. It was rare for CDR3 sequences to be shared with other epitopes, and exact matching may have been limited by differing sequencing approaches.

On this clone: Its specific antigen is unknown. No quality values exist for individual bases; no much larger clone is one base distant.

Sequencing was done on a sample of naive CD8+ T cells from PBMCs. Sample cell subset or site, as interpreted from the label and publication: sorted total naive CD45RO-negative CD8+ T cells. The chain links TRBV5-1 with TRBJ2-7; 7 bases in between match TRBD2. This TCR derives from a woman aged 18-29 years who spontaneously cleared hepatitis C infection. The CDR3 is CASSPGEAPPGEGQYF. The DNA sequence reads TGCGCCAGCAGCCCGGGGGAGGCCCCCCCTGGGGAGGGGCAGTACTTC. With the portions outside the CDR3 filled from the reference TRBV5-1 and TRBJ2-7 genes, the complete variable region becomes KAGVTQTPRYLIKTRGQQVTLSCSPISGHRSVSWYQQTPGQGLQFLFEYFSETQRNKGNFPGRFSGRQFSNSRSEMNVSTLELGDSALYLCASSPGEAPPGEGQYFGPGTRLTVT.